This T cell receptor beta chain is drawn from a study of shared clonotypes between healthy human individuals. On sorted subsets, replicate PCRs used roughly 220 ng DNA, or about 30,000 T cell genomes. In the original analysis: From ImmunoSEQ came sequences covering only the junction and carrying no quality scores, so filtering differed. Clones were sequenced by immunoSEQ multiplex PCR, and TCRdb holds only the in-frame ones, with some missing. V, J and clone size are taken as reported in that table, and D and trimming were inferred from the DNA itself. The profile covers over 800,000 clones, with 80% to 95% appearing a single time and approximately 25% taken by the ten largest. The naive CD8 subset, CD45RO-negative cells positively selected for CCR7, excluded terminally differentiated effector memory CD45RA+ cells. CDR1 and CDR2 (germline): GTSNPN, SVGIG (reference sequence). V was trimmed by 2 bases and J by 6 bases, leaving 18 bases between them. This CDR3 contains 15 residues.

This receptor was obtained from a young man in good health. The sequenced material came from naive CD8+ T cells sorted from blood. This sequence joins TRBV30 and TRBJ2-3; TRBD2 might be the D (6 bases). CDR3 DNA: TGTGCCTGGAGTCCACGGGACGGGAGACGGGATACGCAGTATTTT. This sequence encodes CAWSPRDGRRDTQYF.